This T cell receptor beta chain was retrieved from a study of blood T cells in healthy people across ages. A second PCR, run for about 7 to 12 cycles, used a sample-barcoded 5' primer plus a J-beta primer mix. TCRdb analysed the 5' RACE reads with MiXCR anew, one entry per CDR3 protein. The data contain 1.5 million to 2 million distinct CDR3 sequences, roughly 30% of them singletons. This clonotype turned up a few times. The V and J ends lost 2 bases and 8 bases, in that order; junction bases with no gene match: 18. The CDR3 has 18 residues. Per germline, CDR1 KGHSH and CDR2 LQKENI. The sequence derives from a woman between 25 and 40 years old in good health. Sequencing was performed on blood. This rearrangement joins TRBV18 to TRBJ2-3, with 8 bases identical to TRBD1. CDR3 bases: TGTGCCAGCTCACCAGGGACAGGTTCTTCCCTGAAACCGCCTACGCAGTATTTT. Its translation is CASSPGTGSSLKPPTQYF. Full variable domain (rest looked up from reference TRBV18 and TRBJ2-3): NAGVMQNPRHLVRRRGQEARLRCSPMKGHSHVYWYRQLPEEGLKFMVYLQKENIIDESGMPKERFSAEFPKEGPSILRIQQVVRGDSAAYFCASSPGTGSSLKPPTQYFGPGTRLTVL.